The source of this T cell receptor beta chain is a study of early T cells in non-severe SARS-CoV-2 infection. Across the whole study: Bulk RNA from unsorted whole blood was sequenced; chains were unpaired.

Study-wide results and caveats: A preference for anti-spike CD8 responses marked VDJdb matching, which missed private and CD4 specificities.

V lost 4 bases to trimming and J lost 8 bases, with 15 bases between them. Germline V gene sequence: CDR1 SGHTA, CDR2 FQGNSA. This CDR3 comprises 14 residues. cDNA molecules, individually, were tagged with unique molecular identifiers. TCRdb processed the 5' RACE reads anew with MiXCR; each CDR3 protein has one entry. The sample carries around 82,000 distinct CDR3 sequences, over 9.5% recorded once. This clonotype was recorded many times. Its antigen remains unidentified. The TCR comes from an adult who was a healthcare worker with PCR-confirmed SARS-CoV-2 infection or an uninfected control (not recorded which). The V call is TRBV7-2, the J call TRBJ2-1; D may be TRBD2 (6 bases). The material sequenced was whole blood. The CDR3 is CASSSRGSGYEQFF. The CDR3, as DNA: TGTGCCAGCAGCTCCCGTGGTAGCGGTTATGAGCAGTTCTTC. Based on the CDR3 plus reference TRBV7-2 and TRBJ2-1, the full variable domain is GAGVSQSPSNKVTEKGKDVELRCDPISGHTALYWYRQSLGQGLEFLIYFQGNSAPDKSGLPSDRFSAERTGGSVSTLTIQRTQQEDSAVYLCASSSRGSGYEQFFGPGTRLTVL.